The subject of this entry is one T cell receptor beta chain. This sample is part of a study of cytomegalovirus exposure and HLA in healthy donors. TCRdb's table, derived via immunoSEQ multiplex PCR, lists solely in-frame clones and lacks some. Of 200,000 or so clones detected, about 90% appear once; the ten largest clones hold approximately 0.99%. This CDR3 contains 14 residues. Deletions cut 0 bases from V and 6 bases from J, with 11 bases between. CDR1 and CDR2 from the germline V gene are LNHNV and YYDKDF (reference sequence). The sequence was collected from a woman between 18 and 29 years old in good health and CMV-seronegative. The chain employs TRBV15 and TRBJ1-2, with D uncertain. The sequencing input was PBMCs. The CDR3 loop reads CATSRDSLRDGYTF. The CDR3 DNA is TGTGCCACCAGCAGAGACAGTCTTCGGGATGGCTACACCTTC.